Listed below are T cell receptor beta chains from one sample, sequenced in a study of OX40 agonist ivuxolimab in advanced cancers. Repertoires were generated with immunoSEQ multiplex PCR, while TCRdb's copy carries only in-frame clones and drops some. The table lists over 70,000 clones, roughly 84% of them singletons, with around 0.29% in the top ten. The sample consisted of CD4+ or CD8+ T cells sorted from blood, taken in a trial of the OX40 agonist ivuxolimab. The receptors were gathered from an adult with an advanced solid tumor such as melanoma, head and neck, liver or kidney cancer. The CDR3 runs from the conserved cysteine through the conserved F or W. D genes are given only for firm matches. Expanded clones are given a class, and other clones once, few, many or no size at all.

V,D,J,size,DNA,CDR3
TRBV18,.,TRBJ1-1,.,TGTGCCAGCTCCCTCGGGACGGGGAACACTGAGGCTTTCTTT,CASSLGTGNTEAFF
TRBV5-6,TRBD1,TRBJ2-5,.,TGTGCCAGCAGCTCCCAGGGGGCACTAGAGACCCAGTACTTC,CASSSQGALETQYF
TRBV7-9,.,TRBJ2-7,once,TGTGCCAGCAGCTTAAGTAACAGGAACGAGCAGTACTTC,CASSLSNRNEQYF
TRBV25-1,.,TRBJ2-2,.,TGTGCCAGCAGTGAGGGACAAACCACCGGGGAGCTGTTTTTT,CASSEGQTTGELFF
TRBV5-4,.,TRBJ2-7,once,TGTGCCAGCAGCCAAGATCAGGGAAGTCACGAGCAGTACTTC,CASSQDQGSHEQYF
TRBV5-4,.,TRBJ2-2,.,TGTGCCAGCAGCTCGAAACAACCCACCGGGGAGCTGTTTTTT,CASSSKQPTGELFF
TRBV10-3,TRBD1,TRBJ1-1,.,TGTGCCATCACGGGACAGGGGGGCACTGAAGCTTTCTTT,CAITGQGGTEAFF
TRBV5-1,TRBD1,TRBJ1-1,.,TGCGCCAGCAGCCCTCGGACAGGGGAAGCCACTGAAGCTTTCTTT,CASSPRTGEATEAFF
TRBV19,TRBD1,TRBJ2-7,.,TGTGCCAGTAGTATGACAGGACAGGGGTTCGAGCAGTACTTC,CASSMTGQGFEQYF
TRBV10-3,.,TRBJ2-3,.,TGTGCCATCAGTGAGGGGTTTGTCGGACTAACAGATACGCAGTATTTT,CAISEGFVGLTDTQYF
TRBV7-9,.,TRBJ1-1,.,TGTGCCAGCAGCTTGGGCCCGAGGGGAAGAGGGAACACTGAAGCTTTCTTT,CASSLGPRGRGNTEAFF
TRBV13,TRBD1,TRBJ1-6,.,TGTGCCAGCAGCACGCGGACAGGGCTGAGCTCCTATAATTCACCCCTCCACTTT,CASSTRTGLSSYNSPLHF
TRBV5-5,.,TRBJ1-5,.,TGTGCCAGCAGCTTGACAACGAGTTACAATCAGCCCCAGCATTTT,CASSLTTSYNQPQHF
TRBV7-2,TRBD2,TRBJ2-6,once,TGTGCCAGCAGCTCAGGGACTAGCGGGGCCTCTGGGGCCAACGTCCTGACTTTC,CASSSGTSGASGANVLTF
TRBV5-6,.,TRBJ1-6,.,TGTGCCAGCAGCCCGCGCGGACCTTCCTATAATTCACCCCTCCACTTT,CASSPRGPSYNSPLHF
TRBV6-6,TRBD2,TRBJ2-1,.,TGTGCCAGCAGCCAAGCGGGGGAGCAGTTCTTC,CASSQAGEQFF
TRBV5-1,TRBD2,TRBJ2-1,.,TGCGCCAGCAGCCCCGGCCTATTAGCGGGGGGGCCAAATGAGCAGTTCTTC,CASSPGLLAGGPNEQFF
TRBV6-4,.,TRBJ2-2,.,TGTGCCAGCGCCCCGGGGATCGCGAACACCGGGGAGCTGTTTTTT,CASAPGIANTGELFF
TRBV4-3,TRBD1,TRBJ2-2,.,TGCGCCAGCAGCCAAGGCCACCGACAGGGGCAGGCCGGGGAGCTGTTTTTT,CASSQGHRQGQAGELFF
TRBV5-1,.,TRBJ1-1,.,TGCGCCAGCAGCCGACATCCCGGTGAAAACACTGAAGCTTTCTTT,CASSRHPGENTEAFF
TRBV7-8,.,TRBJ1-5,.,TGTGCCAGCAGCTTTAGCCCCGGTGGCTATCAGCCCCAGCATTTT,CASSFSPGGYQPQHF
TRBV10-3,.,TRBJ2-3,.,TGTGCCATCAGTGACCTCGTTATGGCACGCACAGATACGCAGTATTTT,CAISDLVMARTDTQYF
TRBV7-6,.,TRBJ1-3,.,TGTGCCAGCAGCTCGCCGACAGTCTCTGGAAACACCATATATTTT,CASSSPTVSGNTIYF
TRBV27,.,TRBJ2-3,.,TGTGCCAGCCGGGATCACTCAGCAGATACGCAGTATTTT,CASRDHSADTQYF
TRBV2,.,TRBJ1-2,.,TGTGCCAGCAGTGAAGCGCTCCAACATACTCGTGGCTACACCTTC,CASSEALQHTRGYTF
TRBV10-3,.,TRBJ2-5,.,TGTGCCATCAGAGGGGGCCCCGGGGGGGGAGAGACCCAGTACTTC,CAIRGGPGGGETQYF
TRBV7-2,.,TRBJ1-1,.,TGTGCCAGCAGCTTACCTTTCTCGGCGGGAGGTAGGGGGACTGAAGCTTTCTTT,CASSLPFSAGGRGTEAFF
TRBV5-4,.,TRBJ1-3,.,TGTGCCAGCAGCTTGCAAGGGACTAGAAACACCATATATTTT,CASSLQGTRNTIYF
TRBV5-1,TRBD1,TRBJ2-3,.,TGCGCCAGCAGCCCCCACAGGGGAGAGGATACGCAGTATTTT,CASSPHRGEDTQYF
TRBV30,TRBD1,TRBJ1-4,.,TGTGCCGGCCGAACAGGGGCAAAACTGTTTTTT,CAGRTGAKLFF
TRBV6-5,.,TRBJ1-5,.,TGTGCCAGCAGTTACTCGTGGAAGTCGGGCAATCAGCCCCAGCATTTT,CASSYSWKSGNQPQHF
TRBV2,.,TRBJ2-7,.,TGTGCCAGCCAAAGGCAGGCCCTCGAGCAGTACTTC,CASQRQALEQYF
TRBV7-8,.,TRBJ2-7,.,TGTGCCAGCAGCTCAACCTACGAGCAGTACTTC,CASSSTYEQYF
TRBV10-2,.,TRBJ2-5,.,TGCGCCAGCAGAGGGTCAGGGACCCAGTACTTC,CASRGSGTQYF
TRBV7-3,.,TRBJ2-7,few,TGTGCCAGCTCTTCGTCAGGAGGGGACACGAGGGAGCAGTACTTC,CASSSSGGDTREQYF
TRBV4-2,.,TRBJ1-1,few,TGTGCCAGCAGCCAAGCCCCGCCTAACACTGAAGCTTTCTTT,CASSQAPPNTEAFF
TRBV5-4,TRBD1,TRBJ2-2,.,TGTGCCAGCAGCTTGGGGGGAACCGGGACAGGCCGGGAGCTGTTTTTT,CASSLGGTGTGRELFF
TRBV5-1,.,TRBJ1-1,.,TGCGCCAGCAGCTTAGGACATCGATCCGGGCCCCGGTGGGAAGCTTTCTTT,CASSLGHRSGPRWEAFF
TRBV29-1,.,TRBJ2-3,.,TGCAGCGTTGGATCTAGGGGAACAGATACGCAGTATTTT,CSVGSRGTDTQYF
TRBV29-1,.,TRBJ1-1,.,TGCAGCGTTGTGGGGTCAGACCTGAACACTGAAGCTTTCTTT,CSVVGSDLNTEAFF
TRBV20-1,TRBD1,TRBJ1-1,.,TGCAGAGGGACAGGGGGCCCTGAAGCTTTCTTT,CRGTGGPEAFF
TRBV7-2,TRBD2,TRBJ2-1,.,TGTGCCAGCAGCTTAGTGGGACTAGACAATGAGCAGTTCTTC,CASSLVGLDNEQFF
TRBV5-4,.,TRBJ2-3,.,TGTGCCAGCAGCTTGGGTGCACAGCCAGTATCCCCCACAGATACGCAGTATTTT,CASSLGAQPVSPTDTQYF
TRBV11-3,.,TRBJ1-1,.,TGTGCCAGCAGCTTAGATCGTTCAGGGAGGGTTACTGAAGCTTTCTTT,CASSLDRSGRVTEAFF
TRBV5-1,TRBD2,TRBJ2-1,.,TGCGCCAGCAGCTTGATGACTAGCGGGGCTTACAATGAGCAGTTCTTC,CASSLMTSGAYNEQFF
TRBV7-2,TRBD1,TRBJ2-7,.,TGTGCCAGCAGTTCCCCGGGACAGGCCTACGAGCAGTACTTC,CASSSPGQAYEQYF
TRBV6-5,TRBD1,TRBJ1-5,.,TGTGCCAGCACTCAGGGGGCGAATCAGCCCCAGCATTTT,CASTQGANQPQHF
TRBV5-6,.,TRBJ1-2,.,TGTGCCAGCAGCTTGGGACAGGCTAACTATGGCTACACCTTC,CASSLGQANYGYTF
TRBV7-3,.,TRBJ2-5,.,TGTGCCAGCAGCTTAAATGGGGCAGACCAAGAGACCCAGTACTTC,CASSLNGADQETQYF
TRBV9,.,TRBJ2-7,.,TGTGCCAGCAGCGTAAGCCCCCAAAGGTGGAGGGATCACTACGAGCAGTACTTC,CASSVSPQRWRDHYEQYF
TRBV6-5,.,TRBJ1-6,.,TGTGCCAGCAGTTCTTTTGTAGGTACCTCACCCCTCCACTTT,CASSSFVGTSPLHF
TRBV6-5,TRBD2,TRBJ2-7,.,TGTGCCAGCAGTTATTTTAGCGGGAGGGGCTCCTACGAGCAGTACTTC,CASSYFSGRGSYEQYF
TRBV10-2,.,TRBJ1-5,.,TGCGCCAGCAGTGTCGGGGGAAAGGAGCAGCCCCAGCATTTT,CASSVGGKEQPQHF
TRBV6-5,.,TRBJ1-1,once,TGTGCCAGCAGTTACTCGAATGGGGTGCGAGCTTTCTTT,CASSYSNGVRAFF